This record concerns one T cell receptor (beta chain) sequence. The target antigen is unknown. The sample belongs to a study of blood T cells in healthy people across ages. Regarding the study as a whole: Researchers said unsorted PBMCs prevented a conclusive naive versus antigen-experienced comparison. Donor CMV status, an unknown factor, possibly confounded changes in expanded clonotypes.

Germline V gives CDR1 SGHAT, CDR2 FQDESV (reference sequence). The CDR3 totals 16 residues. Germline trimming cut 5 bases from V and 4 bases from J; bases unmatched to any gene: 12. For the second PCR, which ran for roughly 7 to 11 cycles, a sample-barcoded 5' primer and a J-beta primer mix were used. TCRdb re-analysed the 5' RACE reads in MiXCR, keeping a single row per CDR3 protein. The table has approximately 800,000 distinct CDR3 sequences, approximately 55% seen once; the top ten hold roughly 40%. This sequence joins TRBV11-1 and TRBJ1-1; the match to TRBD1 covers 8 bases. The source of this sequence is a man aged 80 or over in good health. Specimen: blood. For the CDR3, the DNA is TGTGCCAGCAGCCCCTCTCAGGGGGCGTCAGTCACTGAAGCTTTCTTT. Its protein product is CASSPSQGASVTEAFF.